This passage covers 17 T cell receptor beta chains from one sample sequenced in a study. TCRdb itself ran the RT-PCR reads through MiXCR, one entry per CDR3 protein. The table has about 680,000 distinct CDR3 sequences, around 14% seen once. Sequencing was done on a sample of memory CD4+ T cells from blood. These receptors originate from a female donor in good health, serving as a healthy control.

Turning to this clonotype: This may be a read error, as it is one base from a much larger clone. J is TRBJ2-7 and V is TRBV10-3; D call uncertain. CDR3 length equals 12 residues. Germline V lookup: CDR1 ENHRY, CDR2 SYGVKD. The V end was cut by 7 bases, the J end by 2 bases, with 9 bases between. The CDR3 bases are TGTGCCATCAAGGATGGAACCTACGAGCAGTACTTC. This translates into CAIKDGTYEQYF.

This clonotype was counted only a few times. This rearrangement joins TRBV3-1 to TRBJ1-6; no definite D call. Germline CDR1 LGHDT, CDR2 YNNKEL (reference sequence). CDR3 length: 15 residues. V was pared by 0 bases and J by 5 bases, with 8 bases between. CDR3 amino acids: CASSQDSRNNSPLHF. Written as DNA, the CDR3 is TGTGCCAGCAGCCAAGATAGCAGGAATAATTCACCCCTCCACTTT.

This clonotype has more than one count but fewer than ten. The chain employs TRBV5-4 and TRBJ2-1; D is possibly TRBD2 (6 bases). CDR3 length: 16 residues. The germline V gene has CDR1 SGHNT and CDR2 YYREEE (reference sequence). Between the trimmed V and J ends, which lost 6 bases and 5 bases, there was a span of 21 bases. The CDR3 region is CASNPEEGWGDNEQFF. CDR3 bases: TGTGCCAGCAACCCGGAGGAGGGCTGGGGGGACAATGAGCAGTTCTTC.

This clonotype showed up just a few times. This rearrangement joins TRBV11-3 to TRBJ2-1; D is undetermined. V was pared by 3 bases and J by 4 bases, with 7 bases between. Looked up from germline, CDR1 is SGHNT and CDR2 is YENEEA. The CDR3 spans 13 residues. The CDR3 sequence is CASSLGKYNEQFF. The CDR3 DNA follows: TGTGCCAGCAGCTTGGGTAAATACAATGAGCAGTTCTTC.

This clonotype has ten or more counts. The CDR3 DNA is TGCGCCAGCAGCCAATTTACAGGACTAGCGGGAGTTGAGCAGTTCTTC. Amino acids: CASSQFTGLAGVEQFF. The J gene is TRBJ2-1, the V gene TRBV4-1; 13 nucleotides align to TRBD2. CDR3 length: 16 residues. J gave up 9 bases and V 2 bases, and 7 bases lay outside the gene matches. Germline V gene sequence: CDR1 MGHRA, CDR2 YSYEKL.

The rearrangement uses TRBV29-1 and TRBJ1-2, with unresolved D. Trimming left V 4 bases short and J 8 bases short, with 11 bases between. This CDR3 comprises 11 residues. Germline V gene lookup returns CDR1 SQVTM and CDR2 ANQGSEA. The CDR3 is CSVAEGGGYTF. The CDR3 coding sequence is TGCAGCGTTGCGGAAGGAGGAGGCTACACCTTC.

The chain uses TRBV12-3 or TRBV12-4 and TRBJ2-3, with 8 nucleotides matching TRBD2. With 1 base clipped from V and 4 bases from J, the junction kept 4 bases outside the gene matches. This CDR3 contains 15 residues. The CDR3 coding sequence is TGTGCCAGCAGTTTAGTAGCGGGAATTCCAGATACGCAGTATTTT. It translates to CASSLVAGIPDTQYF.

This chain uses TRBV20-1 with TRBJ2-7, with D perhaps assigned TRBD1 or TRBD2 (5 bases each). Between the trimmed V and J ends, which lost 0 bases and 0 bases, there was a span of 12 bases. The germline gives CDR1 DFQATT, CDR2 SNEGSKA (reference sequence). This CDR3 has 15 residues. Written as DNA, the CDR3 is TGCAGTGCTAGAGATCTCCCAGGGAGCTCCTACGAGCAGTACTTC. Translating gives CSARDLPGSSYEQYF.

This clonotype occurred a few times. The chain links TRBV10-3 to TRBJ2-7; perhaps TRBD2 as D (6 bases). The CDR3 is 15 amino acids. CDR1 is ENHRY and CDR2 is SYGVKD in the germline V gene. The germline V and J ends were trimmed by 5 bases and 3 bases, with 17 bases remaining between them. The CDR3 region is CAISNLAGGSYEQYF. The CDR3 region has the DNA TGTGCCATCAGTAACCTCGCCGGGGGAAGCTACGAGCAGTACTTC.

This clonotype was seen only a few times. A read error may produce the germline difference seen at one junction end. The chain is built from TRBV7-7 and TRBJ2-1; D remains ambiguous. The CDR3 is 16 residues long. Germline assignment: CDR1 SSHAT and CDR2 FNYEAQ (reference sequence). The CDR3 coding sequence is TGTGCTAGCAGCTTAGGTTCCCCGACGCTTTACAATGAGCAGTTCTTC. Encoded protein: CASSLGSPTLYNEQFF. Complete variable domain (other parts from reference TRBV7-7 and TRBJ2-1): GAGVSQSPRYKVTKRGQDVTLRCDPISSHATLYWYQQALGQGPEFLTYFNYEAQPDKSGLPSDRFSAERPEGSISTLTIQRTEQRDSAMYRCASSLGSPTLYNEQFFGPGTRLTVL.

As to this clonotype: A much bigger clone sits one base away, suggesting this may be a read error. The chain recombines TRBV10-3 with TRBJ2-7; TRBD1 agrees at 9 bases. Germline assignment: CDR1 ENHRY and CDR2 SYGVKD. The CDR3 is made up of 13 amino acids. The CDR3 sequence: CSIRDREIYEQYF. The DNA of the CDR3 is TGTTCCATCAGGGACAGGGAAATCTACGAGCAGTACTTC.

This clonotype was found a few times. V usage is TRBV6-6 and J usage is TRBJ1-2, with D perhaps matching TRBD1 (5 bases). CDR3 length: 10 residues. Looked up from germline, CDR1 is MNHNY and CDR2 is SVGAGI (reference sequence). Trimming left V 8 bases short and J 8 bases short, with 9 bases between. This CDR3 is CASFWDGYTF. The CDR3 DNA reads TGTGCCAGCTTTTGGGACGGCTACACCTTC.

There are many counts of this clonotype. The V and J genes are TRBV4-3 and TRBJ1-2, with a tentative D call TRBD1 (5 bases). Germline CDR1 reads LGHNA; CDR2 reads YSLEER. V shed 0 bases and J shed 4 bases, with 18 bases lying between them. This CDR3 is built from 17 residues. The CDR3 reads CASSQDYSGERGYGYTF. CDR3 DNA sequence: TGCGCCAGCAGCCAAGATTATTCGGGGGAACGAGGCTATGGCTACACCTTC.

This clonotype came up a few times. This chain uses TRBV5-1 with TRBJ2-6; D is perhaps TRBD2 (5 bases). Germline CDR1 reads SGHRS; CDR2 reads YFSETQ. Trimming pared 7 bases from V and 1 base from J, leaving 15 bases between. CDR3 length equals 16 residues. The CDR3 DNA reads TGCGCCAGCCTCCGGGGTGTGGGGTCTGGGGCCAACGTCCTGACTTTC. Translating it yields CASLRGVGSGANVLTF.

This clonotype was detected ten times or more. The chain combines TRBV7-2 with TRBJ2-7; 10 nucleotides align to TRBD2. V lost 9 bases, J lost 6 bases, and 8 bases stayed unmatched. CDR1 and CDR2 (germline): SGHTA, FQGNSA. The CDR3 length is 13 residues. CDR3 bases: TGTGCCAGGTCAGGGACTAGCGCCGGCGAGCAGTACTTC. Translating gives CARSGTSAGEQYF.

The table lists this clonotype with many counts. The chain recombines TRBV6-4 with TRBJ2-1; TRBD2 matches 9 bases. The germline gives CDR1 MRHNA, CDR2 SNTAGT. The CDR3 extends over 14 amino acids. The V and J ends lost 8 bases and 8 bases, in that order; junction bases with no gene match: 10. The CDR3 DNA follows: TGTGCCAGCGCTCGTACTTGGACTAGCGATGAGCAGTTCTTC. It is translated as CASARTWTSDEQFF.

This clonotype was detected only a few times. This sequence joins TRBV20-1 and TRBJ2-7; D unclear. The germline V and J ends were trimmed by 3 bases and 11 bases, with 29 bases remaining between them. Germline V gene lookup returns CDR1 DFQATT and CDR2 SNEGSKA (reference sequence). There are 16 residues in the CDR3. CDR3 amino acids: CSARGGSTPVVFSEYF. DNA for the CDR3: TGCAGTGCTAGGGGCGGATCGACACCAGTTGTTTTTTCGGAGTACTTC.